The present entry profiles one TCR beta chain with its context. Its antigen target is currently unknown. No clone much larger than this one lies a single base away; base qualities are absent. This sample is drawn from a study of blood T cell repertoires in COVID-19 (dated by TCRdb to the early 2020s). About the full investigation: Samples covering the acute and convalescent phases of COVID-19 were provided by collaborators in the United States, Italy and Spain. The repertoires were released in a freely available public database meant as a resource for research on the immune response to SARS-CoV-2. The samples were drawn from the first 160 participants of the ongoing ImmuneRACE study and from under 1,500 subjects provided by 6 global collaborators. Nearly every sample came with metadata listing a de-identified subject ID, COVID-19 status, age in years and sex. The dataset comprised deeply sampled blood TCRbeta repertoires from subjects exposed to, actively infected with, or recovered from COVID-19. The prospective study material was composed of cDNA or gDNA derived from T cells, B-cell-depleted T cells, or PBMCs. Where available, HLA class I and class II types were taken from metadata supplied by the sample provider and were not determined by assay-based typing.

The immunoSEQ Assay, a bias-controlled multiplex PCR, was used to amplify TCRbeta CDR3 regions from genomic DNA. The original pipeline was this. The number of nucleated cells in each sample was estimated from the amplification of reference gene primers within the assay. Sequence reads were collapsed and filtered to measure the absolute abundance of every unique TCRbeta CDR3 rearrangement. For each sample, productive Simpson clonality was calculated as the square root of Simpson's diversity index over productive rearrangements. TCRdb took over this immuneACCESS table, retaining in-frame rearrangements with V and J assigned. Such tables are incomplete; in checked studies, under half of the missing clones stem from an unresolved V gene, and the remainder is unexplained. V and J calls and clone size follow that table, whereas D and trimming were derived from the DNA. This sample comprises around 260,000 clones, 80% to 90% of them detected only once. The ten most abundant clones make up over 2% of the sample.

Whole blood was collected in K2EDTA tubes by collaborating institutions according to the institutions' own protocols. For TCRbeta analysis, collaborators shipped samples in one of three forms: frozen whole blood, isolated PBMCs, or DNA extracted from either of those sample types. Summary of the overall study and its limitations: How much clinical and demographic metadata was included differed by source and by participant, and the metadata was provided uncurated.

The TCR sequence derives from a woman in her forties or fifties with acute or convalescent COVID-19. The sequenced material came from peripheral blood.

The CDR3 region reads CASSAREGGYTF. The bases read TGCGCCAGCAGCGCAAGAGAGGGTGGCTACACCTTC. This chain joins TRBV5-1 to TRBJ1-2; the D gene lacks a confident call. The germline V gene yields SGHRS for CDR1 and YFSETQ for CDR2. The junction shows trimming of 4 bases on V and 7 bases on J, plus 11 bases between the germline ends. The CDR3 measures 12 amino acids from cysteine to phenylalanine. Solely the CDR3 DNA is kept, with 36 bases framed from the first base.